Each of the 7 T cell receptor beta chains below was sequenced from the same sample in a study of CD8 T cells in ankylosing spondylitis. Whole-study results and caveats: A motif in TCR beta, a set of 8 or 9 highly homologous variants, appeared characteristic of ankylosing spondylitis blood.

These receptors are not linked to any known antigen. Each CDR3 protein gets one entry after TCRdb re-called the 5' RACE reads with MiXCR. The sample holds 750,000 to 850,000 distinct CDR3 sequences, 12% seen once. The sequenced sample was blood, either unsorted or a sorted T cell fraction (not recorded which). The source of these receptors is a male donor with ankylosing spondylitis.

This clonotype turned up a few times. The chain joins TRBV7-2 to TRBJ2-1; D not resolved. V gave up 1 base and J gave up 6 bases, with 16 bases separating them. Per germline, CDR1 SGHTA and CDR2 FQGNSA. The CDR3 is made up of 16 amino acids. The CDR3 loop reads CASSLESRGLGNEQFF. For the CDR3, the DNA is TGTGCCAGCAGCTTAGAGTCCCGAGGTCTGGGCAATGAGCAGTTCTTC. Full variable domain (rest looked up from reference TRBV7-2 and TRBJ2-1): GAGVSQSPSNKVTEKGKDVELRCDPISGHTALYWYRQSLGQGLEFLIYFQGNSAPDKSGLPSDRFSAERTGGSVSTLTIQRTQQEDSAVYLCASSLESRGLGNEQFFGPGTRLTVL.

This clonotype was counted only a few times. The chain joins TRBV15 to TRBJ2-3, with D tentatively TRBD2 (5 bases). V lost 0 bases and J lost 1, with 17 bases in between. Germline lookup yields CDR1 LNHNV and CDR2 YYDKDF (reference sequence). The CDR3 consists of 18 residues. The CDR3 is CATSRDGRADSGTDTQYF. CDR3 bases: TGTGCCACCAGCAGAGATGGCCGGGCGGATAGCGGCACAGATACGCAGTATTTT.

The table lists this clonotype with many counts. The gene calls are TRBV5-1 and TRBJ1-5; D is possibly TRBD1 (6 bases). CDR1 and CDR2 from the germline V gene are SGHRS and YFSETQ. V dropped 1 base and J dropped 7 bases, with 18 bases sitting between them. The CDR3 totals 16 residues. The CDR3 sequence: CASSLTESGVGQPQHF. The CDR3 nucleotides read TGCGCCAGCAGCTTGACAGAGTCAGGGGTGGGCCAGCCCCAGCATTTT.

This clonotype was recorded a few times. The V call is TRBV15, the J call TRBJ2-5; 9 nucleotides line up with TRBD1. CDR3 size: 15 residues. Per the germline V gene, CDR1 is LNHNV and CDR2 is YYDKDF (reference sequence). Trimming at V came to 8 bases and at J to 1 base, leaving 8 bases not matched to a gene. The CDR3 nucleotides read TGTGCCACCGGGGAGGGACAGGGACCCCAAGAGACCCAGTACTTC. Residues: CATGEGQGPQETQYF.

In this sample, this clonotype turned up a few times. The genes are TRBV4-1 and TRBJ2-3; D gene uncertain. The length of the CDR3 is 16 residues. The ends were cut back, 0 bases at V and 4 bases at J, with 14 bases in the middle. CDR1 is MGHRA and CDR2 is YSYEKL in the germline V gene. The CDR3 DNA reads as TGCGCCAGCAGCCAAGAGGGTGTATCTGTGTCAGATACGCAGTATTTT. It is translated as CASSQEGVSVSDTQYF.

This clonotype was detected many times. The rearrangement joins TRBV6-5 to TRBJ1-4; no firm D call. Trimming removed 2 bases from V and 7 bases from J, with 17 bases in between. Germline loops: CDR1 MNHEY, CDR2 SVGAGI. The CDR3 is made up of 16 amino acids. The CDR3 nucleotides are TGTGCCAGCAGTTACCAACCAAGCGCGGCGGGTGAAAAACTGTTTTTT. Translating gives CASSYQPSAAGEKLFF.

The chain is built from TRBV5-1 and TRBJ1-6; a possible D gene is TRBD1 (6 bases). The germline V and J ends were trimmed by 2 bases and 8 bases, with 11 bases remaining between them. Germline CDR1 and CDR2: SGHRS and YFSETQ. This CDR3 spans 14 amino acids. The CDR3 DNA reads TGCGCCAGCAGCTTAGAACAGGGTGATTCACCCCTCCACTTT. Translation: CASSLEQGDSPLHF.